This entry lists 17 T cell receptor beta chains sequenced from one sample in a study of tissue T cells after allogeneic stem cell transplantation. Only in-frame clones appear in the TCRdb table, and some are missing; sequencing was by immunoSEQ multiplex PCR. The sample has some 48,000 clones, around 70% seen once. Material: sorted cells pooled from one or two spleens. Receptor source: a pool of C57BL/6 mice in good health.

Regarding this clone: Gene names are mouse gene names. Incomplete CDR3 DNA: TGTGCCAGCAGTTTTGGGCAATATAATTCGCCCCTCTAC. It yields the protein CASSFGQYNSPLY. The CDR3, in full, reads CASSFGQYNSPLYF. The V and J genes are TRBV14 and TRBJ1-6; D not resolved. From the germline J gene comes the end of the CDR3, since the read stops 1 residue before it. TRBJ1-6 is marked as an open reading frame, function uncertain. The germline V gene encodes CDR1 SGHDT and CDR2 FRDEAV. The CDR3 contains 14 residues. Trimming took off 2 bases at V and 4 bases at J, with 7 bases between the two ends.

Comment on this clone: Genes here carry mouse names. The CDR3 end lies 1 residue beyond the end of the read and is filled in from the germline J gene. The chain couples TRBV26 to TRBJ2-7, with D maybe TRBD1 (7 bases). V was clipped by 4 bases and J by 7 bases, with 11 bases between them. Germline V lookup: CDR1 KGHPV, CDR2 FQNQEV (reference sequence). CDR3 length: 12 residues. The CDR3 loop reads CASSQGAREQYF. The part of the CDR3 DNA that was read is TGTGCCAGCAGTCAGGGGGCGCGCGAACAGTAC.

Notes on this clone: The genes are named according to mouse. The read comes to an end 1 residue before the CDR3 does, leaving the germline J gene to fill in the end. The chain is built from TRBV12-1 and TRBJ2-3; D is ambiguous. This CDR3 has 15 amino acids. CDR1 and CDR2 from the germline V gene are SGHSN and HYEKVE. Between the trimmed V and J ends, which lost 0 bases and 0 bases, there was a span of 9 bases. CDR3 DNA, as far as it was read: TGTGCCAGCTCTCTCGGAACAACTAGTGCAGAAACGCTGTAT. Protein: CASSLGTTSAETLY. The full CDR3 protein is CASSLGTTSAETLYF. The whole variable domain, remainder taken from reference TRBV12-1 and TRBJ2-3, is DSGVVQSPRHIIKEKGGRSVLTCIPISGHSNVVWYQQTLGKELKFLIQHYEKVERDKGFLPSRFSVQQFDDYHSEMNMSALELEDSAMYFCASSLGTTSAETLYFGSGTRLTVL.

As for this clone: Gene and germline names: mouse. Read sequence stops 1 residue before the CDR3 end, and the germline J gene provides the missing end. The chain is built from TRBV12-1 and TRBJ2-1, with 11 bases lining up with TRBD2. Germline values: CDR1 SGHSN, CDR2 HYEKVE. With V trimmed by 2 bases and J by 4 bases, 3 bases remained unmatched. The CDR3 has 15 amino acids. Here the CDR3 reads CASSPRLGGYAEQFF. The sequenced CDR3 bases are TGTGCCAGCTCTCCCCGACTGGGGGGGTATGCTGAGCAGTTC. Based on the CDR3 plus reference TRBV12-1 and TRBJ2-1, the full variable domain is DSGVVQSPRHIIKEKGGRSVLTCIPISGHSNVVWYQQTLGKELKFLIQHYEKVERDKGFLPSRFSVQQFDDYHSEMNMSALELEDSAMYFCASSPRLGGYAEQFFGPGTRLTVL.

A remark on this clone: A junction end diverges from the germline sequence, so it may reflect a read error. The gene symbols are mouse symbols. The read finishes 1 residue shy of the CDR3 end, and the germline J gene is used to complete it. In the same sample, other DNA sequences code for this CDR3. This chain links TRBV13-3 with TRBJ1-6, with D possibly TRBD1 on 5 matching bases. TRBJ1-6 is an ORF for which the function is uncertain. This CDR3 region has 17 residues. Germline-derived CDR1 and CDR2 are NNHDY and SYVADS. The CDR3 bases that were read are TGCGCCAGCAGTGATGCATCACCAGGGAGCTATAATTCGCCCCTCTAC. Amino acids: CASSDASPGSYNSPLY. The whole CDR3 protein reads CASSDASPGSYNSPLYF.

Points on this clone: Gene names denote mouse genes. CDR3 amino acids: CASSLAASSYEQYF. The sequenced part of the CDR3 DNA is TGTGCAAGCAGCTTAGCAGCCAGCTCCTATGAACAGTAC. The chain uses TRBV16 and TRBJ2-7; D ambiguous. The read comes to an end 1 residue before the CDR3 does, leaving the germline J gene to fill in the end. This CDR3 is built from 14 residues. Between the trimmed V and J ends, which lost 1 base and 0 bases, there was a span of 7 bases. Germline V gene sequence: CDR1 SGHSA, CDR2 FRNQAP.

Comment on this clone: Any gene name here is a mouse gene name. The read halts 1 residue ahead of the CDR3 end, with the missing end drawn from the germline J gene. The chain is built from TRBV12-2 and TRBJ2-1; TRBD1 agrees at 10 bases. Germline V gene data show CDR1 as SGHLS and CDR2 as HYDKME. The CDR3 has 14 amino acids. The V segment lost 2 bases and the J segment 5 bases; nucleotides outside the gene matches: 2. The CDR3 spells CASSPGTGDAEQFF. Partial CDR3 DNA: TGTGCCAGCTCTCCGGGGACAGGGGATGCTGAGCAGTTC.

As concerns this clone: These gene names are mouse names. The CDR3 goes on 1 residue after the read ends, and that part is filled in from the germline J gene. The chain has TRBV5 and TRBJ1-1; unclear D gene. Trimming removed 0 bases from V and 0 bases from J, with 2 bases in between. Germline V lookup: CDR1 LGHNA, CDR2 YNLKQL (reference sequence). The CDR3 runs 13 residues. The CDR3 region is CASSQEANTEVFF. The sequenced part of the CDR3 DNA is TGTGCCAGCAGCCAAGAGGCAAACACAGAAGTCTTC.

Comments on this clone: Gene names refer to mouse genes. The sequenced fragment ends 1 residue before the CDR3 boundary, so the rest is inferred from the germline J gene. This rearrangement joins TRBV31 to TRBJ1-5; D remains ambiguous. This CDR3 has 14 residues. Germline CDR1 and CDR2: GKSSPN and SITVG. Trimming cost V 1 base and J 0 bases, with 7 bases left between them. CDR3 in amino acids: CAWSPRYNNQAPLF. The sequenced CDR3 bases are TGTGCCTGGAGTCCCCGATATAACAACCAGGCTCCGCTT.

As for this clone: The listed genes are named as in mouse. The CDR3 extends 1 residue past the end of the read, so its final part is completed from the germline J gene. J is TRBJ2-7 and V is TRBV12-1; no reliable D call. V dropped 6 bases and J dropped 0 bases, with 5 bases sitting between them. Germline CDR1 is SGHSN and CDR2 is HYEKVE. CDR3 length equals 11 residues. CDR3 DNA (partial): TGTGCCAGCGACAACTCCTATGAACAGTAC. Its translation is CASDNSYEQY. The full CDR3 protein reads CASDNSYEQYF.

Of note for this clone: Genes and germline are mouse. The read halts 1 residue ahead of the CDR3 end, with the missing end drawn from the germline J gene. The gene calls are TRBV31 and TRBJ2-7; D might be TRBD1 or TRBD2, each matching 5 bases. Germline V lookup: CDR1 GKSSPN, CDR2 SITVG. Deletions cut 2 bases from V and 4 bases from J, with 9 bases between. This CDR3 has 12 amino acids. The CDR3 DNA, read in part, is TGTGCCTGGAGTGGGACGGGTTATGAACAGTAC. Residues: CAWSGTGYEQY. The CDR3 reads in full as CAWSGTGYEQYF.

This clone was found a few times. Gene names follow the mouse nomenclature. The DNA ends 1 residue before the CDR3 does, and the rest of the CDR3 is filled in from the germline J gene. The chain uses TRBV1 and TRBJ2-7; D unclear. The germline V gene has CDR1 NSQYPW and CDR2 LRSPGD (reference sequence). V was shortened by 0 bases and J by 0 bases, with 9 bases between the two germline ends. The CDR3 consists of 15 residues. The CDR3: CTCSADHQSSYEQYF. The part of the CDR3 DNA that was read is TGCACCTGCAGTGCAGATCATCAAAGCTCCTATGAACAGTAC. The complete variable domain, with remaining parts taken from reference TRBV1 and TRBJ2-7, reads VTLLEQNPRWRLVPRGQAVNLRCILKNSQYPWMSWYQQDLQKQLQWLFTLRSPGDKEVKSLPGADYLATRVTDTELRLQVANMSQGRTLYCTCSADHQSSYEQYFGPGTRLTVL.

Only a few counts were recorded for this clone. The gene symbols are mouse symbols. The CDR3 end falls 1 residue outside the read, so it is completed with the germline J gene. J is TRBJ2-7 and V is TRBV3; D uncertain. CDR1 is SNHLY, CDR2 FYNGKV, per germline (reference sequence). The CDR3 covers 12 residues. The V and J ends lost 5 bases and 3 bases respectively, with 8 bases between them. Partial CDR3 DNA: TGTGCCAGCAGCCCAGACAACTATGAACAGTAC. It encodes CASSPDNYEQY. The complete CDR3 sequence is CASSPDNYEQYF. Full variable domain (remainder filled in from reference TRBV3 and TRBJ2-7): GPKVLQIPSHQIIDMGQMVTLNCDPVSNHLYFYWYKQILGQQMEFLVNFYNGKVMEKSKLFKDQFSVERPDGSYFTLKIQPTALEDSAVYFCASSPDNYEQYFGPGTRLTVL.

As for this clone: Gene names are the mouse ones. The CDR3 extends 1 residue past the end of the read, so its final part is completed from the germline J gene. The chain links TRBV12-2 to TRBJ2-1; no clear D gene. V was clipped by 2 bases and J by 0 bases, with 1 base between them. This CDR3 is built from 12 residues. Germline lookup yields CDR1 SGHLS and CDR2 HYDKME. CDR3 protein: CASSPNYAEQFF. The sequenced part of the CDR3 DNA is TGTGCCAGCTCTCCTAACTATGCTGAGCAGTTC.

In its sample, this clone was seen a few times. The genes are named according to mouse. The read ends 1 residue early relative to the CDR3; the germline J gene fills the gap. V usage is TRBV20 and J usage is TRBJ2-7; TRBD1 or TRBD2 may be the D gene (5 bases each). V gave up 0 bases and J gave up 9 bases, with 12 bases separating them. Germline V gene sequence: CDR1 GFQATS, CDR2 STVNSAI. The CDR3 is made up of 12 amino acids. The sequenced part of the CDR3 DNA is TGTGGTGCTAGGGATCCCGGGGGTCGACAGTAC. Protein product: CGARDPGGRQY. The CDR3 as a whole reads CGARDPGGRQYF.

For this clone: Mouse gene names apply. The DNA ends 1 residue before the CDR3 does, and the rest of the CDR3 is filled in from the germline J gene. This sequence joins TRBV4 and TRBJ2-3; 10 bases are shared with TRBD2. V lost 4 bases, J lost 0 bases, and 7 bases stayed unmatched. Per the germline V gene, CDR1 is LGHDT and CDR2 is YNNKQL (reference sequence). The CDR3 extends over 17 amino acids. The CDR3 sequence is CASSFTGGGSSAETLYF. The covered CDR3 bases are TGTGCCAGCAGCTTTACTGGGGGGGGATCTAGTGCAGAAACGCTGTAT.

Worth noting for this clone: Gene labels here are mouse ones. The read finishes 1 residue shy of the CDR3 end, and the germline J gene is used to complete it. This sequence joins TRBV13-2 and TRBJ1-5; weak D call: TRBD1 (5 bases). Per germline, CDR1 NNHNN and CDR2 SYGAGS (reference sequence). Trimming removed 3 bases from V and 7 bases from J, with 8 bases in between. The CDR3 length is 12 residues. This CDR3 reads CASGGSGQAPLF. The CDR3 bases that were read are TGTGCCAGCGGTGGGTCAGGGCAGGCTCCGCTT.